The T cell receptor (beta chain) described here comes from a study of neoadjuvant anti-PD-1 for oral cavity cancer. Repertoires were generated with immunoSEQ multiplex PCR, while TCRdb's copy carries only in-frame clones and drops some. The sample holds 30,000 to 40,000 clones, around 87% seen once. In germline, CDR1 is LNHNV, CDR2 YYDKDF (reference sequence). This CDR3 has 14 residues. The V and J ends lost 2 bases and 3 bases respectively, with 8 bases between them. The rearrangement joins TRBV15 to TRBJ1-5; no firm D call. The receptor was derived from a person between 40 and 85 years old with oral cavity squamous cell carcinoma. The starting material was PBMCs, obtained before nivolumab (anti-PD-1) treatment. The CDR3 reads CATSRRLANQPQHF. The CDR3, as DNA: TGTGCCACCAGCAGACGTTTAGCCAATCAGCCCCAGCATTTT.